This record concerns one TCR beta chain sequence. The sample holds many counts of this clonotype. It has no known antigen specificity. Base quality data are lacking; no much larger clone is found one base away. The data stem from a study of T-cell reconstitution after alpha-beta-depleted transplantation in children (dated by TCRdb to the mid-2010s). Broadly, across the study: T-cell immune reconstitution after TCRalphabeta/CD19-depleted allogeneic hematopoietic cell transplantation in children was quantitatively tracked in the study by means of TCR repertoire profiling.

Study-wide findings and limitations: In some patients, the high TCRbeta diversity seen at day 60 was put down to recipient T cells and intrathymic progenitors that had survived conditioning. Hyperexpanded clone frequencies declined over subsequent months; after one year, T-cell counts and TCRbeta diversity were mostly attributed to newly produced T cells. About two months after transplant, the apparently early recovery of alphabetaT-cell counts reportedly depended on just several hundred clones that had expanded rapidly and came from non-depleted graft cells.

The treatment or condition label corresponds to: allogeneic hematopoietic cell transplantation with graft depleted of TCRalphabeta T cells and CD19 B cells. The children who served as transplant recipients had been given grafts of TCRalphabeta/CD19-depleted allogeneic hematopoietic cells. The CDR3 holds 15 amino acids from the cysteine to the phenylalanine. The retained sequence is limited to the CDR3, 45 bases, with the frame set at the first base. CDR1 and CDR2 are drawn from the germline V gene (reference sequence): DFQATT, SNEGSKA. The germline V end is reduced by 0 bases and the J end by 1 base; junction bases left unmatched: 5. Library preparation was by PCR. Reads for this sample came from an Illumina HiSeq 2500. Molecular barcoding was employed in the preparation of TCR libraries, with unique molecular identifiers being used to normalize TCRbeta repertoire quantification. The public reads were reprocessed in TCRdb via fastp at Q25 and MiXCR, keeping in-frame beta chains. Each entry is one CDR3 protein sequence, shown with its most common DNA and genes. In this sample the table shows roughly 180,000 distinct CDR3 sequences, 8.5% to 14% of which occur a single time. The top ten hold about 12% of the sample.

The chain is made from TRBV20-1 and TRBJ2-5; TRBD2 lines up with 7 middle nucleotides. Source: PBMCs, taken before TCRalphabeta/CD19-depleted stem cell transplant. The source of this sequence is a boy aged 2 to 10 with acute myeloid leukemia, due to receive a stem cell transplant. Here the CDR3 is given as CSARDSRGVQETQYF. The bases are TGCAGTGCTAGAGATAGCCGGGGGGTCCAAGAGACCCAGTACTTC.